What follows are 24 T cell receptor beta chains derived from one specimen sequenced in a study of T cell responses to AZD1222 COVID-19 vaccine (dated by TCRdb to about 2021). Library preparation used the immunoSEQ multiplex PCR assay. TCRdb holds this immuneACCESS table with in-frame rearrangements only. Some clones are missing; in checked studies, unresolved V genes explain under half, and the rest has no known cause. The sample records 130,000 or so clones, about 86% of which are singletons. Of the sample, about 12% is held by the ten largest clones. The time point label on this specimen signifies: baseline before first vaccination. Specimen: peripheral blood, collected on day 0 of AZD1222 vaccination. Receptor source: an adult in good health.

The DNA for the CDR3 is TGTGCCAGCAGCGGCCAGACCAATGAGCAGTTCTTC. It translates to CASSGQTNEQFF. J is TRBJ2-1 and V is TRBV4-2, with no clear D. Trimming took 5 bases from V and 6 from J, leaving 8 bases between them. Germline V gene lookup returns CDR1 LGHNA and CDR2 YNFKEQ. The CDR3 contains 12 residues.

This clone was seen once. This chain connects TRBV18 to TRBJ1-1; D gene unclear. Germline V gene data show CDR1 as KGHSH and CDR2 as LQKENI. The CDR3 extends over 13 amino acids. The V end was cut by 8 bases, the J end by 4 bases, with 14 bases between. The CDR3 DNA reads as TGTGCCAGCAACGGCCGAGAGGGCACTGAAGCTTTCTTT. Residues: CASNGREGTEAFF.

The V call is TRBV5-8, the J call TRBJ1-1; TRBD1 matches 7 bases. The germline CDR1 and CDR2 sequences are SGHTS and YDEGEE. Trimming took 0 bases from V and 3 from J; bases not matched to a gene: 5. The CDR3 extends over 15 amino acids. CDR3 region: CASSLEGQRYTEAFF. The CDR3 bases are TGTGCCAGCAGCTTGGAGGGACAGCGTTACACTGAAGCTTTCTTT.

The chain combines TRBV6-5 with TRBJ1-4, with a possible D match to TRBD1 (5 bases). The V end was cut by 4 bases, the J end by 5 bases, with 17 bases between. Germline V CDR1 and CDR2: MNHEY, SVGAGI. This CDR3 has 16 residues. This CDR3 reads CASSLISGTGNEKLFF. CDR3 nucleotides: TGTGCCAGCAGTTTAATCTCCGGGACGGGGAATGAAAAACTGTTTTTT.

The V and J genes are TRBV25-1 and TRBJ2-7; TRBD2 might be the D (5 bases). CDR1 and CDR2 (germline): MGHDK, SYGVNS. This CDR3 is 15 amino acids long. The V end lost 3 bases, the J end lost 4 bases, and 16 bases lay between the germline ends. CDR3 nucleotides: TGTGCCAGCAGTGACAATCCAGGTCGGGGTTACGAGCAGTACTTC. It specifies CASSDNPGRGYEQYF.

CDR3 sequence (DNA): TGTGCCAGCAGATTGGGACAGAACACCGGGGAGCTGTTTTTT. Translated: CASRLGQNTGELFF. The V gene is TRBV6-5, the J gene TRBJ2-2, with D possibly matching TRBD1 (6 bases). The CDR3 is 14 residues long. With 6 bases removed from V and 1 base from J, the gap between germline ends came to 9 bases. The germline gives CDR1 MNHEY, CDR2 SVGAGI.

Notes on this clone: In the same sample, other DNA sequences code for this CDR3. The chain is built from TRBV5-1 and TRBJ1-2; possibly TRBD1 for D (6 bases). Deletions cut 4 bases from V and 3 bases from J, with 10 bases between. Germline V gene lookup returns CDR1 SGHRS and CDR2 YFSETQ. The CDR3 loop spans 13 amino acids. CDR3 in amino acids: CASSPQGDYGYTF. The CDR3 DNA is TGCGCCAGCAGCCCACAGGGAGACTATGGCTACACCTTC.

This chain connects TRBV27 to TRBJ1-5; D ambiguous. Per germline, CDR1 MNHEY and CDR2 SMNVEV (reference sequence). The CDR3 covers 14 residues. V lost 3 bases to trimming and J lost 0 bases, with 6 bases between them. This CDR3 reads CASSLSYSNQPQHF. In nucleotides, the CDR3 is TGTGCCAGCAGTTTGTCCTATAGCAATCAGCCCCAGCATTTT.

The chain uses TRBV2 and TRBJ1-3; D is perhaps TRBD1 (6 bases). The CDR3 is made up of 14 amino acids. Between the trimmed V and J ends, which lost 3 bases and 4 bases, there was a span of 10 bases. CDR1 is SNHLY, CDR2 FYNNEI, per germline. DNA of the CDR3: TGTGCCAGCAGTGACCAGGGGTCCGGAAACACCATATATTTT. Its translation: CASSDQGSGNTIYF.

The chain uses TRBV5-8 and TRBJ1-4; D unresolved. The germline CDR1 and CDR2 sequences are SGHTS and YDEGEE. This CDR3 contains 12 residues. V was trimmed by 4 bases and J by 5 bases, leaving 6 bases between them. Written as DNA, the CDR3 is TGTGCCAGCAGCCGTGCAAATGAAAAACTGTTTTTT. It is translated as CASSRANEKLFF.

As regards this clone: In the same sample, other DNA sequences code for this CDR3. V usage is TRBV6-2 or TRBV6-3 and J usage is TRBJ2-1, with 11 bases lining up with TRBD2. The CDR3 consists of 15 residues. From germline, CDR1 is MNHEY and CDR2 SVGEGT. J gave up 8 bases and V 0 bases, and 3 bases lay outside the gene matches. CDR3 DNA: TGTGCCAGCAGTTACTCCACTAGCGGGGGAGATGAGCAGTTCTTC. Protein: CASSYSTSGGDEQFF.

In this sample, this clone turned up once. The chain employs TRBV10-3 and TRBJ1-3, with 7 bases aligning to TRBD1. The germline V gene has CDR1 ENHRY and CDR2 SYGVKD. CDR3 size: 13 residues. V trimming: 8 bases; J trimming: 5 bases; junction bases outside the gene matches: 6. CDR3 sequence reads: CAIGGDSRNTIYF. CDR3 in DNA: TGTGCCATCGGGGGGGACAGCCGAAACACCATATATTTT.

The CDR3 DNA sequence: TGTGCCAGCAGCACCCCTCGCGGGAAAGTTCCCCATCAGCCCCAGCATTTT. Protein: CASSTPRGKVPHQPQHF. The chain carries TRBV5-4 and TRBJ1-5; D unresolved. V lost 4 bases, J lost 5 bases, and 22 bases lay in between. The CDR3 loop spans 17 amino acids. Germline assignment: CDR1 SGHNT and CDR2 YYREEE (reference sequence).

The chain employs TRBV15 and TRBJ1-3, with D unclear. The CDR3 totals 16 residues. CDR1 is LNHNV and CDR2 is YYDKDF in the germline V gene (reference sequence). V was clipped by 0 bases and J by 3 bases, with 12 bases between them. The CDR3 sequence: CATSRDRPGNGNTIYF. CDR3 sequence (DNA): TGTGCCACCAGCAGAGATCGTCCGGGAAATGGAAACACCATATATTTT.

The V gene is TRBV3-1 (or the pseudogene TRBV3-2), the J gene TRBJ1-2; unclear D gene. Germline V gene sequence: CDR1 LGHDT, CDR2 YNNKEL (reference sequence). The length of the CDR3 is 14 residues. V was cut by 4 bases and J by 6 bases, with 15 bases left in between. The CDR3 DNA follows: TGTGCCAGCAGCCTCAAAGGGATTTCGGATGGCTACACCTTC. The encoded protein is CASSLKGISDGYTF.

The V gene is TRBV7-9, the J gene TRBJ2-1; 8 nucleotides agree with TRBD2. The CDR3 loop spans 15 amino acids. Germline CDR1 and CDR2: SEHNR and FQNEAQ (reference sequence). The J segment lost 3 bases and the V segment lost 1 base, leaving 2 bases of the junction unmatched. The CDR3 region is CASSLDSGVYNEQFF. CDR3 bases: TGTGCCAGCAGCTTAGATAGCGGGGTCTACAATGAGCAGTTCTTC. Looking up the rest from reference TRBV7-9 and TRBJ2-1 gives the full variable domain: DTGVSQNPRHKITKRGQNVTFRCDPISEHNRLYWYRQTLGQGPEFLTYFQNEAQLEKSRLLSDRFSAERPKGSFSTLEIQRTEQGDSAMYLCASSLDSGVYNEQFFGPGTRLTVL.

This clone came up once. The chain uses TRBV5-4 and TRBJ2-1, with 7 nucleotides matching TRBD1. J lost 6 bases, V lost 4 bases, and 16 bases had no gene match. The CDR3 sequence is 17 residues long. Germline V gene lookup returns CDR1 SGHNT and CDR2 YYREEE (reference sequence). CDR3 coding DNA: TGTGCCAGCAGCCCGGCTACGAGGACAGGAAAAACCAATGAGCAGTTCTTC. Its translation is CASSPATRTGKTNEQFF. Complete variable domain (other parts from reference TRBV5-4 and TRBJ2-1): ETGVTQSPTHLIKTRGQQVTLRCSSQSGHNTVSWYQQALGQGPQFIFQYYREEENGRGNFPPRFSGLQFPNYSSELNVNALELDDSALYLCASSPATRTGKTNEQFFGPGTRLTVL.

J is TRBJ2-2 and V is TRBV5-1, with TRBD2 matching 14 bases. CDR1 SGHRS and CDR2 YFSETQ come from the germline V gene. Trimming at V came to 2 bases and at J to 1 base, leaving 7 bases not matched to a gene. The CDR3 loop spans 19 amino acids. The CDR3 coding sequence is TGCGCCAGCAGCTTTTTAGGACTAGCGGGGGGAGAGAACACCGGGGAGCTGTTTTTT. Protein: CASSFLGLAGGENTGELFF.

The chain joins TRBV19 to TRBJ2-3, with D perhaps matching TRBD1 (6 bases). V lost 5 bases, J lost 7 bases, and 16 bases lay in between. Germline V gives CDR1 LNHDA, CDR2 SQIVND (reference sequence). The CDR3 spans 14 residues. The DNA of the CDR3 is TGTGCCAGTAGTCAACAGGGCGGCATGAATACGCAGTATTTT. It encodes CASSQQGGMNTQYF.

This chain's CDR3 is CASGWGYNSPLHF. The CDR3 nucleotides read TGTGCCAGCGGATGGGGCTATAATTCACCCCTCCACTTT. This chain links TRBV6-5 with TRBJ1-6; D is unclear. The CDR3 extends over 13 amino acids. Germline CDR1 is MNHEY and CDR2 is SVGAGI. Trimming took 8 bases from V and 3 from J, leaving 8 bases between them.

V and J are TRBV12-3 or TRBV12-4 and TRBJ1-1; TRBD1 is a possible D gene (6 bases). The V end was cut by 10 bases, the J end by 3 bases, with 15 bases between. The CDR3 sequence is 13 residues long. CDR3 residues: CATKGGDDTEAFF. The CDR3 coding sequence is TGTGCCACCAAAGGGGGGGATGACACTGAAGCTTTCTTT.

This clone was seen a single time. J is TRBJ2-7 and V is TRBV28, with 9 positions matching TRBD2. Germline CDR1 is MDHEN and CDR2 is SYDVKM. V gave up 5 bases and J gave up 0 bases; unmatched junction bases: 2. The CDR3 has 14 residues. The CDR3 DNA reads TGTGCCAGCAGTCTAGCGGGAAACTCCTACGAGCAGTACTTC. Amino acids: CASSLAGNSYEQYF.

The chain couples TRBV19 to TRBJ1-6, with D uncertain. There are 13 residues in the CDR3. The V end lost 5 bases, the J end lost 5 bases, and 7 bases lay between the germline ends. CDR1 is LNHDA, CDR2 SQIVND, per germline (reference sequence). This CDR3 is CASSPGNNSPLHF. DNA for the CDR3: TGTGCCAGTAGTCCGGGGAATAATTCACCCCTCCACTTT.

This clone was seen a few times. Other DNA sequences in the same sample also yield this CDR3. This chain links TRBV18 with TRBJ1-1, with D unclear. V was cut by 0 bases and J by 0 bases, with 5 bases left in between. This CDR3 spans 14 amino acids. CDR1 is KGHSH, CDR2 LQKENI, per germline. This chain's CDR3 is CASSPPGMNTEAFF. The CDR3 bases are TGTGCCAGCTCACCACCGGGCATGAACACTGAAGCTTTCTTT.